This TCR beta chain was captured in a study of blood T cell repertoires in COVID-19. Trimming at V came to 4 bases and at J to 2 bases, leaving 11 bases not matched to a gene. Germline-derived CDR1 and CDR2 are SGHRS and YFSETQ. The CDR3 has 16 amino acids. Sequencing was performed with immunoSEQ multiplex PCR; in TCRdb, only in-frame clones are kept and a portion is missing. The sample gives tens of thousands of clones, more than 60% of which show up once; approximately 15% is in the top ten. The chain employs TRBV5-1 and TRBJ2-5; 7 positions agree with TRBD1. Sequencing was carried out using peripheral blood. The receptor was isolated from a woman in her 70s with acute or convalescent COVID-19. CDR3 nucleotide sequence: TGCGCCAGCAGCCTCCTACGACAGGGAAGGCAAGAGACCCAGTACTTC. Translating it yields CASSLLRQGRQETQYF. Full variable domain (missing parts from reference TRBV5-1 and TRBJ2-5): KAGVTQTPRYLIKTRGQQVTLSCSPISGHRSVSWYQQTPGQGLQFLFEYFSETQRNKGNFPGRFSGRQFSNSRSEMNVSTLELGDSALYLCASSLLRQGRQETQYFGPGTRLLVL.